The 24 T cell receptor beta chains below were found in one sample sequenced in a study of graft-versus-host responses after intestinal transplantation. Method: immunoSEQ multiplex PCR; TCRdb's copy keeps in-frame clones and lacks some. The sample lists some 10,000 clones; 60% to 85% were seen once. The sample here was PBMCs, taken 494 days after intestinal transplant. The receptor source for this set is a human patient who received an intestinal transplant, so some T cells may come from the graft donor.

In this sample, this clone turned up once. V usage is TRBV6-5 and J usage is TRBJ2-5; TRBD1 aligns across 8 bases. CDR3 size: 13 residues. CDR1 and CDR2 from the germline V gene are MNHEY and SVGAGI. V shed 4 bases, J shed 3 bases, and the junction held 1 base outside the gene matches. The CDR3, as DNA: TGTGCCAGCAGTTGGACAGGGAAAGAGACCCAGTACTTC. This sequence encodes CASSWTGKETQYF.

This rearrangement joins TRBV7-9 to TRBJ2-7, with D unclear. Germline values: CDR1 SEHNR, CDR2 FQNEAQ (reference sequence). The CDR3 loop spans 12 amino acids. Trimming left V 4 bases short and J 2 bases short, with 6 bases between. CDR3 protein: CASSSEPYEQYF. The DNA for the CDR3 is TGTGCCAGCAGCTCGGAACCCTACGAGCAGTACTTC.

This chain uses TRBV14 with TRBJ1-2; the D is unclear. In germline, CDR1 is SGHDN, CDR2 FVKESK. The length of the CDR3 is 14 residues. Deletions cut 2 bases from V and 2 bases from J, with 9 bases between. Here the CDR3 DNA reads TGTGCCAGCAGCCAATCGGACGGAAACTATGGCTACACCTTC. This codes for CASSQSDGNYGYTF.

Relative to its sample, this clone is medium-sized. The V and J genes are TRBV5-4 and TRBJ2-7, with D tentatively TRBD1 (6 bases). Germline-derived CDR1 and CDR2 are SGHNT and YYREEE (reference sequence). V was pared by 0 bases and J by 2 bases, with 12 bases between. This CDR3 has 15 amino acids. In nucleotides, the CDR3 is TGTGCCAGCAGCTTGGCCAAGGACAGACCCTACGAGCAGTACTTC. Its translation is CASSLAKDRPYEQYF.

The chain links TRBV5-4 to TRBJ2-7; TRBD2 aligns across 8 bases. The CDR3 has 14 amino acids. In germline, CDR1 is SGHNT, CDR2 YYREEE (reference sequence). Trimming removed 2 bases from V and 1 base from J; junction bases left unmatched: 2. DNA for the CDR3: TGTGCCAGCAGCTTTCGGGGGGGTTCCTACGAGCAGTACTTC. Protein product: CASSFRGGSYEQYF.

This rearrangement joins TRBV11-2 to TRBJ1-2; TRBD1 matches at 10 bases. Germline V gene data show CDR1 as SGHAT and CDR2 as FQNNGV. The V and J ends lost 1 base and 7 bases, in that order; junction bases with no gene match: 6. The CDR3 has 15 amino acids. CDR3 sequence (DNA): TGTGCCAGCAGCTTAGGACAGGGGGCCGTCCCTGGCTACACCTTC. It translates to CASSLGQGAVPGYTF.

This rearrangement joins TRBV9 to TRBJ2-6, with no clear D. The germline V gene encodes CDR1 SGDLS and CDR2 YYNGEE. The length of the CDR3 is 14 residues. Between the trimmed V and J ends, which lost 0 bases and 4 bases, there was a span of 5 bases. The DNA of the CDR3 is TGTGCCAGCAGCGTAGGATCCGGGGCCAACGTCCTGACTTTC. Protein sequence: CASSVGSGANVLTF.

The chain joins TRBV5-6 to TRBJ1-1, with D unclear. CDR1 is SGHDT and CDR2 is YYEEEE in the germline V gene. V shed 3 bases and J shed 3 bases, with 9 bases lying between them. The CDR3 length is 13 residues. The CDR3 DNA follows: TGTGCCAGCAGCTCGTGGGTAGACACTGAAGCTTTCTTT. The encoded protein is CASSSWVDTEAFF.

CDR3 in amino acids: CASSEAGLAFNEQFF. CDR3 coding DNA: TGTGCCAGCAGTGAAGCAGGACTAGCATTCAATGAGCAGTTCTTC. The rearrangement joins TRBV6-1 to TRBJ2-1; TRBD2 agrees at 8 bases. The germline V gene encodes CDR1 MNHNS and CDR2 SASEGT. The junction had 4 bases not matched to a gene; V was cut back by 0 bases and J by 6 bases. The CDR3 spans 15 residues.

The V call is TRBV28, the J call TRBJ2-4, with TRBD2 identical over 9 bases. Germline V CDR1 and CDR2: MDHEN, SYDVKM. CDR3 length: 12 amino acids. V lost 11 bases to trimming and J lost 3 bases; unmatched junction nucleotides: 2. CDR3 in amino acids: CAAGGDKNIQYF. DNA of the CDR3: TGTGCCGCGGGGGGGGACAAAAACATTCAGTACTTC.

The J gene is TRBJ2-1, the V gene TRBV15; 7 nucleotides line up with TRBD1. After removal of 8 bases from V and 9 bases from J, the junction contained 16 bases not matched to a gene. Germline loops: CDR1 LNHNV, CDR2 YYDKDF (reference sequence). The CDR3 is 15 amino acids. The DNA for the CDR3 is TGTGCCACCGGGTGGGACAGAGGGTTGAGGGGTGAGCAGTTCTTC. Its protein is CATGWDRGLRGEQFF.

This clone was observed a single time. The J gene is TRBJ1-1, the V gene TRBV5-1, with a tentative D call TRBD1 (5 bases). The ends were cut back, 3 bases at V and 0 bases at J, with 9 bases in the middle. This CDR3 has 14 amino acids. Looked up from germline, CDR1 is SGHRS and CDR2 is YFSETQ. The CDR3 protein is CASSYGGVNTEAFF. CDR3 bases: TGCGCCAGCAGCTATGGGGGAGTGAACACTGAAGCTTTCTTT. The full variable domain, rest sourced from reference TRBV5-1 and TRBJ1-1, is KAGVTQTPRYLIKTRGQQVTLSCSPISGHRSVSWYQQTPGQGLQFLFEYFSETQRNKGNFPGRFSGRQFSNSRSEMNVSTLELGDSALYLCASSYGGVNTEAFFGQGTRLTVV.

The rearrangement links TRBV28 to TRBJ1-2, with D uncertain. CDR1 MDHEN and CDR2 SYDVKM come from the germline V gene. This CDR3 is 14 amino acids long. The V end lost 1 base, the J end lost 6 bases, and 12 bases lay between the germline ends. In DNA form, the CDR3 reads TGTGCCAGCAGTTTATTGGGCAGGACGGATGGCTACACCTTC. Translation: CASSLLGRTDGYTF.

This chain connects TRBV5-1 to TRBJ2-7, with TRBD1 identical over 8 bases. Germline V CDR1 and CDR2: SGHRS, YFSETQ. J lost 4 bases, V lost 4 bases, and 10 bases had no gene match. There are 15 residues in the CDR3. The CDR3 coding sequence is TGCGCCAGCAGCCCCGGACAGGGCCCGGTGTACGAGCAGTACTTC. Residues: CASSPGQGPVYEQYF.

The genes are TRBV6-6 and TRBJ2-4, with D perhaps being TRBD1 or TRBD2 (5 bases each). CDR1 and CDR2 from the germline V gene are MNHNY and SVGAGI (reference sequence). This CDR3 contains 14 residues. Trimming pared 3 bases from V and 5 bases from J, leaving 11 bases between. The CDR3 coding sequence is TGTGCCAGCAGTTATTCGGGACGCGAAAACATTCAGTACTTC. It yields the protein CASSYSGRENIQYF.

The rearrangement uses TRBV19 and TRBJ2-2; 9 bases line up with TRBD2. In germline, CDR1 is LNHDA, CDR2 SQIVND (reference sequence). Trimming removed 8 bases from V and 5 bases from J; junction bases left unmatched: 15. CDR3 length: 17 residues. CDR3 loop: CASSPVYSGSWTGELFF. CDR3 sequence (DNA): TGTGCCAGTTCCCCCGTGTATAGCGGGAGTTGGACCGGGGAGCTGTTTTTT.

The V gene is TRBV5-1, the J gene TRBJ1-3; 8 nucleotides match TRBD1. Germline assignment: CDR1 SGHRS and CDR2 YFSETQ. V lost 3 bases, J lost 0 bases, and 5 bases stayed unmatched. The CDR3 length is 16 residues. CDR3 sequence (DNA): TGCGCCAGCAGCTCATTGACAGGGGCCTCTGGAAACACCATATATTTT. It yields the protein CASSSLTGASGNTIYF.

This chain uses TRBV11-2 with TRBJ2-7; a weak D match, TRBD2 (6 bases). Germline loops: CDR1 SGHAT, CDR2 FQNNGV. The V end was cut by 5 bases, the J end by 7 bases, with 24 bases between. This CDR3 is 16 amino acids long. This CDR3 is CASSHGGSSRAVEQYF. The CDR3 DNA sequence: TGTGCCAGCAGCCACGGGGGATCCTCTCGGGCGGTGGAGCAGTACTTC.

In this sample, this clone turned up a few times. The rearrangement uses TRBV6-5 and TRBJ2-3; D perhaps matches TRBD2 (5 bases). Trimming removed 0 bases at V and 5 bases at J, with 12 bases between. The CDR3 contains 15 residues. The germline V gene encodes CDR1 MNHEY and CDR2 SVGAGI. CDR3 nucleotide sequence: TGTGCCAGCAGTTACTCGCGGGCAGTAGAAGATACGCAGTATTTT. It codes for CASSYSRAVEDTQYF.

This chain connects TRBV7-8 to TRBJ2-7; 10 nucleotides line up with TRBD1. Germline CDR1 SGHVS, CDR2 FQNEAQ. Losses at the gene ends were 5 bases for V and 6 bases for J; bases not matched to a gene: 7. The CDR3 runs to 14 residues. The CDR3 DNA reads TGTGCCAGCAGCGAGACAGGGGGCTTTGGCGAGCAGTACTTC. This sequence encodes CASSETGGFGEQYF.

The CDR3 DNA follows: TGTGCCAGCAGCATTAGAATCCCACTGGACAGGGGAACTGAAGCTTTCTTT. Protein: CASSIRIPLDRGTEAFF. V and J are TRBV9 and TRBJ1-1, with TRBD1 matching over 9 bases. Germline V CDR1 and CDR2: SGDLS, YYNGEE. CDR3 length: 17 residues. With 4 bases clipped from V and 5 bases from J, the junction kept 15 bases outside the gene matches.

The rearrangement links TRBV9 to TRBJ2-7; maybe TRBD2 (6 bases). From germline, CDR1 is SGDLS and CDR2 YYNGEE. This CDR3 has 15 amino acids. V was pared by 0 bases and J by 4 bases, with 14 bases between. The CDR3 sequence is CASSVGGEVGYEQYF. In nucleotides, the CDR3 is TGTGCCAGCAGCGTAGGAGGGGAGGTGGGTTACGAGCAGTACTTC.

This clone is a singleton in its sample. J is TRBJ2-3 and V is TRBV19; TRBD1 agrees at 10 bases. Germline V gives CDR1 LNHDA, CDR2 SQIVND (reference sequence). The CDR3 has 15 residues. The junction had 7 bases not matched to a gene; V was cut back by 6 bases and J by 4 bases. The CDR3 bases are TGTGCCAGTAGAGAATCGGGACAGGGGTCAGATACGCAGTATTTT. As protein: CASRESGQGSDTQYF.

V usage is TRBV6-1 and J usage is TRBJ1-1, with D perhaps matching TRBD1 (5 bases). The ends were cut back, 5 bases at V and 5 bases at J, with 18 bases in the middle. Germline CDR1 is MNHNS and CDR2 is SASEGT. This CDR3 spans 15 amino acids. This CDR3 reads CASSKIPREGTEAFF. DNA for the CDR3: TGTGCCAGCAGTAAGATACCCAGGGAGGGAACTGAAGCTTTCTTT.